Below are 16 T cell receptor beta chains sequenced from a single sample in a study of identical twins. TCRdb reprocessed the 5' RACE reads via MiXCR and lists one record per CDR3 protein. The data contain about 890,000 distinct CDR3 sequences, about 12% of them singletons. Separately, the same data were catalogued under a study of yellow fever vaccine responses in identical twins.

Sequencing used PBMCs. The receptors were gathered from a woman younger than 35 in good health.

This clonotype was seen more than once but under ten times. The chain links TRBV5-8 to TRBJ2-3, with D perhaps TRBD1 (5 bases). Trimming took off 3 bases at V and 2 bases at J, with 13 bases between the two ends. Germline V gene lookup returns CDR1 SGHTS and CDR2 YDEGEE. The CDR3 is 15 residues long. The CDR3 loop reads CASSSLSGATDTQYF. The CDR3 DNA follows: TGTGCCAGCAGCTCCCTATCTGGGGCCACAGATACGCAGTATTTT.

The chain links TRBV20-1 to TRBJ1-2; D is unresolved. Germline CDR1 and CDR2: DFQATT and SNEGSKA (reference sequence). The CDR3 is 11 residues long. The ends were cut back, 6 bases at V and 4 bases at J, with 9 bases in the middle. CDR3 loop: CSASWGYGYTF. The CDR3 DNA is TGCAGTGCCTCGTGGGGCTATGGCTACACCTTC.

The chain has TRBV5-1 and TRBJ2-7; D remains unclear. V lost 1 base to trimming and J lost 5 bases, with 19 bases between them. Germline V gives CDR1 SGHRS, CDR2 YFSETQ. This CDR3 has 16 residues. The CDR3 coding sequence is TGCGCCAGCAGCTTGTATTCTGCGACAAAGGGCAACGAGCAGTACTTC. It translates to CASSLYSATKGNEQYF.

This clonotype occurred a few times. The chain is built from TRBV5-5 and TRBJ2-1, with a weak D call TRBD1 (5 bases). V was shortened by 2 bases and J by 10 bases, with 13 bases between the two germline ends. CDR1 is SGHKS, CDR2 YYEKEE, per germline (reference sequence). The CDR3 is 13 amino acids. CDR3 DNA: TGTGCCAGCAGCTTTCAGGCAGGGATCGAGCAGTTCTTC. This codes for CASSFQAGIEQFF. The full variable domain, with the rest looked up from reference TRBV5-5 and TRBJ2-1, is DAGVTQSPTHLIKTRGQQVTLRCSPISGHKSVSWYQQVLGQGPQFIFQYYEKEERGRGNFPDRFSARQFPNYSSELNVNALLLGDSALYLCASSFQAGIEQFFGPGTRLTVL.

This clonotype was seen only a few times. The DNA of the CDR3 is TGTGCCAGCAGTTACTCGAGAGGGGGTACTAATGAAAAACTGTTTTTT. This sequence encodes CASSYSRGGTNEKLFF. The chain joins TRBV6-5 to TRBJ1-4, with TRBD1 as a possible D gene (6 bases). The CDR3 loop spans 16 amino acids. V was cut by 0 bases and J by 2 bases, with 10 bases left in between. Germline assignment: CDR1 MNHEY and CDR2 SVGAGI.

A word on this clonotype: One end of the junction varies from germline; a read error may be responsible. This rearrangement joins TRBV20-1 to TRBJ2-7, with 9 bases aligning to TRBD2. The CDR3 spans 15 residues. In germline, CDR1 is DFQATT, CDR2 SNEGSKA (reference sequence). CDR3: CSARDGASGNHEPYF. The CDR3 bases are TGCAGTGCTAGAGATGGGGCTAGCGGGAACCACGAGCCGTACTTC.

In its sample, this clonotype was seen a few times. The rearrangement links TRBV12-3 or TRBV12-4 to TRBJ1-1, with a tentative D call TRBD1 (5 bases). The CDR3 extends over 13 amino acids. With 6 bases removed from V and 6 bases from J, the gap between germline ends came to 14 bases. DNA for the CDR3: TGTGCCAGCAGCATAAGAAGACAGCCTGAAGCTTTCTTT. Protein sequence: CASSIRRQPEAFF.

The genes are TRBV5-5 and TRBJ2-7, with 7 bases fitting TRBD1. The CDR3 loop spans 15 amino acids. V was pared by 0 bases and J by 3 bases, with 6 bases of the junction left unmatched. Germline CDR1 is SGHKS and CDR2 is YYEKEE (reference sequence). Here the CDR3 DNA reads TGTGCCAGCAGCTTGGCAGGGGGAAGTGTCTACGAGCAGTACGTC. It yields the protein CASSLAGGSVYEQYV.

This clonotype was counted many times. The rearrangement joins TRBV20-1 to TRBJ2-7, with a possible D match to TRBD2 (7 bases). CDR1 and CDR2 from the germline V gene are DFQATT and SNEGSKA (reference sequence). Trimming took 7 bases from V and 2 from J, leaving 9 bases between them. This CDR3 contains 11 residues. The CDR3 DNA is TGCAGTGTAGGGGGGGCCTACGAGCAGTACGTC. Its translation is CSVGGAYEQYV.

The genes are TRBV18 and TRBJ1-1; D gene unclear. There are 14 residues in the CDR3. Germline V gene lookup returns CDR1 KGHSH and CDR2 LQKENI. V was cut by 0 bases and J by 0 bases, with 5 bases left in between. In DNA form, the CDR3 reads TGTGCCAGCTCACCACCGGGAGTGAACACTGAAGCTTTCTTT. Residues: CASSPPGVNTEAFF. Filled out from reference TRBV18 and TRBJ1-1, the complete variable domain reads NAGVMQNPRHLVRRRGQEARLRCSPMKGHSHVYWYRQLPEEGLKFMVYLQKENIIDESGMPKERFSAEFPKEGPSILRIQQVVRGDSAAYFCASSPPGVNTEAFFGQGTRLTVV.

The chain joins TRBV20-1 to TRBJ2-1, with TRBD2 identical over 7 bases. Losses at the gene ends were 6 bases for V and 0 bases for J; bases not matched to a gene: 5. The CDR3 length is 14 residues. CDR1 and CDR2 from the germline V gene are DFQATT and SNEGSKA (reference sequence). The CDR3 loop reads CSAWTRSSYNEQFF. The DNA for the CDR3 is TGCAGTGCCTGGACTAGGAGCTCCTACAATGAGCAGTTCTTC.

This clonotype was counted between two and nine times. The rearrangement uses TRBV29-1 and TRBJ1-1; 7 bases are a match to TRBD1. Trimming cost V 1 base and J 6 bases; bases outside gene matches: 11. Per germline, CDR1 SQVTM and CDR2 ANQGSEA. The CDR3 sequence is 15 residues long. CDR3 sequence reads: CSVEGSVRGLSEAFF. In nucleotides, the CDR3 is TGCAGCGTTGAAGGGAGCGTTAGGGGGCTCTCTGAAGCTTTCTTT.

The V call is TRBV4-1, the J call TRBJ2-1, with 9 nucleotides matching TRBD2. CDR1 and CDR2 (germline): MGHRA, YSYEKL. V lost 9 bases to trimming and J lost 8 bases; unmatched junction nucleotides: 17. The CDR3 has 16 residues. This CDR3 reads CARILSLAGYRDEQFF. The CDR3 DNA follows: TGCGCCAGAATCCTGAGCCTAGCGGGATATCGTGATGAGCAGTTCTTC.

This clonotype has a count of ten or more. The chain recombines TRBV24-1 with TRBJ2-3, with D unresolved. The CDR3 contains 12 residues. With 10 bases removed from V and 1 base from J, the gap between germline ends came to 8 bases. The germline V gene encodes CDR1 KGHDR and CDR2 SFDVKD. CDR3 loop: CATRAGTDTQYF. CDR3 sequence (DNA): TGTGCCACTAGGGCCGGCACAGATACGCAGTATTTT.

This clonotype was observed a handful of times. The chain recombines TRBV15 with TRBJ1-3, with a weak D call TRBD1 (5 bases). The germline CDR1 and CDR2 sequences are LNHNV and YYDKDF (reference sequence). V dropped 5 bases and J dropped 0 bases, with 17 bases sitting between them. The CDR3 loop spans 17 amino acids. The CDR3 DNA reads TGTGCCACCAGCGGGGTTCTGACAGCCGGCTCTGGAAACACCATATATTTT. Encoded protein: CATSGVLTAGSGNTIYF.

The CDR3 loop is CASTPRALNTGELFF. CDR3 DNA: TGTGCCAGCACCCCCCGGGCTTTGAACACCGGGGAGCTGTTTTTT. V is TRBV9 and J is TRBJ2-2; D not certain. The germline gives CDR1 SGDLS, CDR2 YYNGEE. Trimming took off 6 bases at V and 1 base at J, with 13 bases between the two ends. The CDR3 has 15 residues.